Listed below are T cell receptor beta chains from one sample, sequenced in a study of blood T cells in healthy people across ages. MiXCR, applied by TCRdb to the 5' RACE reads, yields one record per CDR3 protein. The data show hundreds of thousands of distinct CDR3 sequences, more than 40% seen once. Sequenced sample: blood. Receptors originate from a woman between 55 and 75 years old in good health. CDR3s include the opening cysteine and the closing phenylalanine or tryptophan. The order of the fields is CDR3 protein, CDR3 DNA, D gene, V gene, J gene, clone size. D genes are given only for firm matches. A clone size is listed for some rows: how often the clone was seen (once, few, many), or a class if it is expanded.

CASSLVAGRTEAFF	TGCGCCAGCAGCTTGGTTGCAGGGAGGACTGAAGCTTTCTTT	NA	TRBV5-1	TRBJ1-1	NA
CASSLAPGPGTYEQYF	TGCGCCAGCAGCTTGGCCCCAGGTCCAGGGACCTACGAGCAGTACTTC	NA	TRBV5-1	TRBJ2-7	NA
CSASGGTQYF	TGCAGTGCTTCAGGGGGGACCCAGTACTTC	TRBD1	TRBV20-1	TRBJ2-5	many
CSASRTSGLNEQFF	TGCAGTGCTAGTAGGACTAGCGGCCTCAATGAGCAGTTCTTC	TRBD2	TRBV20-1	TRBJ2-1	NA
CSASGGQGYGYTF	TGCAGTGCTAGTGGGGGGCAGGGATATGGCTACACCTTC	NA	TRBV20-1	TRBJ1-2	NA
CASSLQGALSYEQYF	TGTGCCAGCAGCCTCCAGGGGGCCCTCTCCTACGAGCAGTACTTC	TRBD1	TRBV14	TRBJ2-7	NA
CASSLGWRSTEAFF	TGTGCCAGCAGCTTAGGGTGGCGGAGCACTGAAGCTTTCTTT	NA	TRBV7-2	TRBJ1-1	NA
CSARDLRVSQETQYF	TGCAGTGCTAGAGATTTGCGGGTGTCCCAAGAGACCCAGTACTTC	NA	TRBV20-1	TRBJ2-5	NA
CSARDQAGGAYNEQFF	TGCAGTGCTAGAGATCAAGCGGGAGGTGCCTACAATGAGCAGTTCTTC	TRBD2	TRBV20-1	TRBJ2-1	NA
CASSQDWGYGKNIQYF	TGCGCCAGCAGCCAAGATTGGGGTTACGGCAAAAACATTCAGTACTTC	NA	TRBV4-3	TRBJ2-4	many
CASSLDRGASGYTF	TGCGCCAGCAGCTTGGATCGGGGGGCCAGTGGCTACACCTTC	NA	TRBV5-1	TRBJ1-2	many
CASSPRLAGGREQFF	TGTGCCAGCAGCCCCCGACTAGCGGGAGGCAGAGAGCAGTTCTTC	TRBD2	TRBV13	TRBJ2-1	NA
CATSRDLTETQYF	TGTGCCACCAGCAGAGATTTAACAGAGACCCAGTACTTC	NA	TRBV15	TRBJ2-5	NA
CASRSGTGGSYEQYF	TGCGCCAGCAGAAGCGGGACAGGGGGCTCCTACGAGCAGTACTTC	TRBD1	TRBV5-1	TRBJ2-7	few
CATSDVTGTQVNEQFF	TGTGCCACCAGTGATGTAACAGGTACCCAGGTCAATGAGCAGTTCTTC	NA	TRBV24-1	TRBJ2-1	few
CASSSDRAYVYEQYF	TGTGCCAGCAGCTCGGACAGGGCGTACGTCTACGAGCAGTACTTC	TRBD1	TRBV7-2	TRBJ2-7	few
CASSFSAAGADTQYF	TGTGCCAGCAGTTTCTCCGCAGCAGGCGCAGATACGCAGTATTTT	NA	TRBV12-3/TRBV12-4	TRBJ2-3	NA
CASTSLRDNEQFF	TGTGCCAGCACTTCCCTCAGGGACAATGAGCAGTTCTTC	NA	TRBV28	TRBJ2-1	NA
CSATDPGQGDTEAFF	TGCAGTGCTACCGACCCAGGACAGGGAGACACTGAAGCTTTCTTT	TRBD1	TRBV20-1	TRBJ1-1	once
CASGLGSLGNSYNEQFF	TGTGCCAGCGGTTTGGGGAGCTTGGGGAACTCCTACAATGAGCAGTTCTTC	NA	TRBV6-2/TRBV6-3	TRBJ2-1	NA
CASSEMAVGDQPQHF	TGTGCCAGCAGTGAAATGGCGGTAGGGGATCAGCCCCAGCATTTT	NA	TRBV6-1	TRBJ1-5	once
CSVRLHNEQYF	TGCAGCGTCAGGTTACACAATGAGCAGTACTTC	NA	TRBV29-1	TRBJ2-7	NA
CASSFAPNNEQFF	TGTGCCAGCAGCTTTGCCCCTAACAATGAGCAGTTCTTC	NA	TRBV7-2	TRBJ2-1	NA
CSAKTSGRALSTDTQYF	TGCAGTGCTAAGACTAGCGGGAGGGCCCTGAGCACAGATACGCAGTATTTT	TRBD2	TRBV20-1	TRBJ2-3	NA
CASSFSSQGNTGELFF	TGTGCCAGCAGTTTTTCCTCCCAGGGGAACACCGGGGAGCTGTTTTTT	NA	TRBV12-3/TRBV12-4	TRBJ2-2	NA
CASSSPGLVDTQYF	TGTGCCAGCAGTTCCCCGGGACTAGTAGATACGCAGTATTTT	TRBD2	TRBV27	TRBJ2-3	NA
CASSLVGTSVNEQYF	TGTGCCAGCAGCTTAGTCGGGACTAGCGTGAACGAGCAGTACTTC	TRBD2	TRBV7-2	TRBJ2-7	NA
CSVELGDPHQETQYF	TGCAGCGTTGAATTGGGAGATCCCCACCAAGAGACCCAGTACTTC	NA	TRBV29-1	TRBJ2-5	few
CASSPDPNEQYF	TGTGCCAGCAGCCCGGACCCCAACGAGCAGTACTTC	NA	TRBV7-2	TRBJ2-7	many
CASSFVPTQYF	TGTGCCAGCAGCTTCGTTCCTACGCAGTATTTT	NA	TRBV7-2	TRBJ2-3	few
CSARDTRGHRGEQYF	TGCAGTGCTAGAGATACGAGGGGACATCGGGGGGAGCAGTACTTC	NA	TRBV20-1	TRBJ2-5	many
CASSPGVARNTDTQYF	TGTGCCAGCAGCCCGGGGGTAGCCCGTAACACAGATACGCAGTATTTT	NA	TRBV12-3/TRBV12-4	TRBJ2-3	NA
CAISGTSEYNEQYF	TGTGCCATCAGTGGGACTAGCGAGTACAATGAGCAGTACTTC	TRBD2	TRBV10-3	TRBJ2-7	NA
CASRVGGSYNEQYF	TGTGCCAGCAGGGTGGGGGGCTCCTACAATGAGCAGTACTTC	NA	TRBV7-2	TRBJ2-7	NA
CSATRDPSYEQYF	TGCAGTGCAACCCGGGACCCGTCCTACGAGCAGTACTTC	NA	TRBV20-1	TRBJ2-7	few
CSVEDRGTAIPEAFF	TGCAGCGTTGAAGATCGAGGGACAGCCATTCCGGAAGCTTTCTTT	TRBD1	TRBV29-1	TRBJ1-1	NA
CSARDRLGEKLFF	TGCAGTGCGCGGGACAGGCTGGGTGAAAAACTGTTTTTT	TRBD1	TRBV20-1	TRBJ1-4	NA
CASGGSGLPDNEQYF	TGTGCCAGCGGGGGGAGCGGGCTGCCAGACAATGAGCAGTACTTC	NA	TRBV7-2	TRBJ2-7	NA
CASRIGTGGVYTF	TGTGCCAGCAGAATCGGGACAGGGGGCGTCTACACCTTC	TRBD1	TRBV14	TRBJ1-2	NA
CATSDQSPSGTSTDTQYF	TGTGCCACCAGTGATCAGTCCCCTAGCGGGACTAGCACAGATACGCAGTATTTT	TRBD2	TRBV24-1	TRBJ2-3	NA
CASSLAPGIKNIQYF	TGTGCCAGCAGCTTGGCCCCGGGAATCAAAAACATTCAGTACTTC	NA	TRBV5-5	TRBJ2-4	NA
CSATGEASYEQYF	TGCAGTGCCACGGGGGAAGCCTCCTACGAGCAGTACTTC	NA	TRBV20-1	TRBJ2-7	NA